This T cell receptor beta chain was captured by sequencing in a study of blood T cell repertoires in COVID-19. Trimming took off 7 bases at V and 9 bases at J, with 19 bases between the two ends. The CDR3 runs 15 residues. The V gene's germline CDR1 is MDHEN and CDR2 SYDVKM. TCRdb's copy holds only in-frame clones and misses some; the assay was immunoSEQ multiplex PCR. The sample shows more than 300,000 clones, 90% of them seen only once. The specimen was PBMCs or T cells enriched from blood (not recorded which). The V gene is TRBV28, the J gene TRBJ1-6; D perhaps matches TRBD1 (5 bases). This clonotype was obtained from a woman between 25 and 40 years old who had been exposed to COVID-19. CDR3 sequence reads: CASIGGRGSVSPLHF. The CDR3 bases are TGTGCCAGCATCGGGGGTAGGGGTTCCGTTTCACCCCTCCACTTT. The full variable domain, with the rest looked up from reference TRBV28 and TRBJ1-6, is DVKVTQSSRYLVKRTGEKVFLECVQDMDHENMFWYRQDPGLGLRLIYFSYDVKMKEKGDIPEGYSVSREKKERFSLILESASTNQTSMYLCASIGGRGSVSPLHFGNGTRLTVT.